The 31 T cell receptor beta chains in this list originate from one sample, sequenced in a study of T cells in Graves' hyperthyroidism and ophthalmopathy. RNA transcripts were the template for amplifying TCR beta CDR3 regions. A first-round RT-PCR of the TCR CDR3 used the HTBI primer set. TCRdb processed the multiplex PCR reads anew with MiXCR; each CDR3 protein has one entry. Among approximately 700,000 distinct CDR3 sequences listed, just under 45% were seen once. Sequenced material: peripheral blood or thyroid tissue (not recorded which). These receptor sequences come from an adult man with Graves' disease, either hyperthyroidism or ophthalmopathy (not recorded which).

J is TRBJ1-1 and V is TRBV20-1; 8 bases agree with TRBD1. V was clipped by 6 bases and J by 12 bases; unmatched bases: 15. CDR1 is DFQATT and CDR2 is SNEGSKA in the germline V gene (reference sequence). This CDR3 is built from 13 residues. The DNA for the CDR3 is TGCAGTGCGGTCGGGGACAGGAGGCGGGCTCCTTTCTTT. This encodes CSAVGDRRRAPFF.

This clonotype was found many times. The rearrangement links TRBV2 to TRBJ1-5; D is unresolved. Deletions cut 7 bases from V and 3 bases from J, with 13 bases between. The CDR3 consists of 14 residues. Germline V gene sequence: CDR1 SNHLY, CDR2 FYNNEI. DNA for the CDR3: TGTGCCAGCACGGCTGTTTCCAACAATCAGCCCCAGCATTTT. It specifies CASTAVSNNQPQHF.

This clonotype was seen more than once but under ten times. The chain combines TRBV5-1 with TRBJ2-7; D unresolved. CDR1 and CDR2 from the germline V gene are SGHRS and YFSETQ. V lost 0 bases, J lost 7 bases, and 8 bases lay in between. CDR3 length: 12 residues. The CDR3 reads CASSLDGGEQYF. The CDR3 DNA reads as TGCGCCAGCAGCTTGGACGGTGGGGAGCAGTACTTC.

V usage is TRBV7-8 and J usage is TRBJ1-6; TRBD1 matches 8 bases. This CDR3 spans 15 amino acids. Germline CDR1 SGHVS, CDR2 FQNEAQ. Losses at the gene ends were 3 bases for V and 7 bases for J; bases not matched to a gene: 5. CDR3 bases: TGTGCCAGCAGCTTGAACAGGGGGAACAATTCACCCCTCCACTTT. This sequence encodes CASSLNRGNNSPLHF.

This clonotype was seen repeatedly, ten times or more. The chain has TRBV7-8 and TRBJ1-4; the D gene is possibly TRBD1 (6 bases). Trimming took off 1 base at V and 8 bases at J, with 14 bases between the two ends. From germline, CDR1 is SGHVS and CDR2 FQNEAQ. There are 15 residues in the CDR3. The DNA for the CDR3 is TGTGCCAGCAGCTTAGTCACAGGGCAGCGAGAAAAACTGTTTTTT. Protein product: CASSLVTGQREKLFF.

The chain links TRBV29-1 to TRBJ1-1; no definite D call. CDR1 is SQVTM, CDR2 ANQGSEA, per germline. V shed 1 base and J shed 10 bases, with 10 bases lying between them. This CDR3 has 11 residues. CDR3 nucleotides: TGCAGCGTTGAAGGGGGTGAGGGAGCTTTCTTT. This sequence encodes CSVEGGEGAFF.

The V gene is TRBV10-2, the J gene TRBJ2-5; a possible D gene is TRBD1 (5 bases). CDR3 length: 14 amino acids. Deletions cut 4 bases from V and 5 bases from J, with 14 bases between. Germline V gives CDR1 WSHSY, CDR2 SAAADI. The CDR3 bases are TGCGCCAGCAGTGGGGGCCAGGGCCACGAGACCCAGTACTTC. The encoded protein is CASSGGQGHETQYF.

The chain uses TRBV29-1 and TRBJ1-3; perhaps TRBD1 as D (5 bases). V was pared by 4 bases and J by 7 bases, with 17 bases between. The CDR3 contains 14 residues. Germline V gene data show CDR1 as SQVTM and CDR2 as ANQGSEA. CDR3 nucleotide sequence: TGCAGCGTTGTGTTGGGCAGGGAGGCGAACACCATATATTTT. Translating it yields CSVVLGREANTIYF. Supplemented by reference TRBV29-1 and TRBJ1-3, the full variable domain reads SAVISQKPSRDICQRGTSLTIQCQVDSQVTMMFWYRQQPGQSLTLIATANQGSEATYESGFVIDKFPISRPNLTFSTLTVSNMSPEDSSIYLCSVVLGREANTIYFGEGSWLTVV.

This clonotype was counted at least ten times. CDR3 sequence reads: CASSPATNEKLFF. As DNA, the CDR3 is TGTGCCAGCAGCCCGGCAACTAATGAAAAACTGTTTTTT. V gene TRBV7-9 combines with J gene TRBJ1-4, with unresolved D. The germline CDR1 and CDR2 sequences are SEHNR and FQNEAQ (reference sequence). The CDR3 spans 13 residues. Trimming took off 5 bases at V and 0 bases at J, with 4 bases between the two ends.

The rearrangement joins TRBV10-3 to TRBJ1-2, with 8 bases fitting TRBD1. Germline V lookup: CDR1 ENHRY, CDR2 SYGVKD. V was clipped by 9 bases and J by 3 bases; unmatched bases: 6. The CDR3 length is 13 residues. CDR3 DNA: TGTGCCATTACCGGGACAGGCTACTATGGCTACACCTTC. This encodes CAITGTGYYGYTF.

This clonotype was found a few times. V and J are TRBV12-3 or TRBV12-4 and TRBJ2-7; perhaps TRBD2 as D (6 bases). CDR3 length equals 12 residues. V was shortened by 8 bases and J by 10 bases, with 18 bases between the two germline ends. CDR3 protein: CASAFGGLAQYF. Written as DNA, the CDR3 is TGTGCCAGCGCTTTTGGGGGACTCGCCCAGTACTTC.

The CDR3 is CAISPGGAKGYTF. For the CDR3, the DNA is TGTGCCATCAGCCCGGGGGGCGCGAAAGGCTACACCTTC. V and J are TRBV10-3 and TRBJ1-2; possibly TRBD1 for D (6 bases). Trimming took 6 bases from V and 8 from J, leaving 16 bases between them. Germline CDR1 is ENHRY and CDR2 is SYGVKD. The CDR3 has 13 amino acids.

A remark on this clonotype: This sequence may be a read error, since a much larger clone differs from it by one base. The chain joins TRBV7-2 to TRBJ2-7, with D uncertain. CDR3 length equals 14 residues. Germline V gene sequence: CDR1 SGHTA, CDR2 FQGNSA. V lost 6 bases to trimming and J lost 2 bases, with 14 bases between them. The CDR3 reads CASSLTTSAYEQYF. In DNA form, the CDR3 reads TGTGCCAGCAGTCTGACAACGAGCGCCTACGAGCAGTACTTC.

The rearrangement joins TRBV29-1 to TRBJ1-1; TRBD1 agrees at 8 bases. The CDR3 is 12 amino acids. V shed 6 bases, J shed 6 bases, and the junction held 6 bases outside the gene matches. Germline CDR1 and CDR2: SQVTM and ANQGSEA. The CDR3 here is CSVSLTGAEAFF. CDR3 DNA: TGCAGCGTCTCCCTGACAGGGGCTGAAGCTTTCTTT.

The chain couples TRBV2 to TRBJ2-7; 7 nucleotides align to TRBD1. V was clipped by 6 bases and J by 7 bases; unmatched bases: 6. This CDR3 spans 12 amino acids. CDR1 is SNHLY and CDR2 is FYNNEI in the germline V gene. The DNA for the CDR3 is TGTGCCAGCAGAGACAGGGTTGCGGAGCAGTACTTC. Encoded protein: CASRDRVAEQYF.

This chain's CDR3 is CSALGTGKEKLFF. CDR3 sequence (DNA): TGCAGCGCTCTAGGGACAGGGAAAGAAAAACTGTTTTTT. The chain uses TRBV29-1 and TRBJ1-4; TRBD1 aligns across 9 bases. Germline CDR1 SQVTM, CDR2 ANQGSEA. This CDR3 has 13 amino acids. The junction had 8 bases not matched to a gene; V was cut back by 7 bases and J by 8 bases.

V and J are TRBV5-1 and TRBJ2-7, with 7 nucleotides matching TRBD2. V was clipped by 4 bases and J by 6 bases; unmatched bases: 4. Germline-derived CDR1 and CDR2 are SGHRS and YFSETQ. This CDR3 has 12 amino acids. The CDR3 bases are TGCGCCAGCAGCCCCTGGGGGGGCGAGCAGTACTTC. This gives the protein CASSPWGGEQYF.

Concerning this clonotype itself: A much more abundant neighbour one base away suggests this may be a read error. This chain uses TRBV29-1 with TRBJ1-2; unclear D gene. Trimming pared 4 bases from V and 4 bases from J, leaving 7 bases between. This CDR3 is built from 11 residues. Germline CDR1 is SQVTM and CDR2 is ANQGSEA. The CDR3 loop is CSVANTYGYTF. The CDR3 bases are TGCAGCGTTGCAAATACCTATGGCTACACCTTC.

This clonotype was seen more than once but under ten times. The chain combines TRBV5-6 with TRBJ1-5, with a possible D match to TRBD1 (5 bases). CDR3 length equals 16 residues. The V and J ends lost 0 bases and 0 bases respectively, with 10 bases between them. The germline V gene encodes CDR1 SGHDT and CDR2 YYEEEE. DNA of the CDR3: TGTGCCAGCAGCTTGGCAGCAGGGCATAGCAATCAGCCCCAGCATTTT. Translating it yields CASSLAAGHSNQPQHF. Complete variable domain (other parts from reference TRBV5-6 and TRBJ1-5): DAGVTQSPTHLIKTRGQQVTLRCSPKSGHDTVSWYQQALGQGPQFIFQYYEEEERQRGNFPDRFSGHQFPNYSSELNVNALLLGDSALYLCASSLAAGHSNQPQHFGDGTRLSIL.

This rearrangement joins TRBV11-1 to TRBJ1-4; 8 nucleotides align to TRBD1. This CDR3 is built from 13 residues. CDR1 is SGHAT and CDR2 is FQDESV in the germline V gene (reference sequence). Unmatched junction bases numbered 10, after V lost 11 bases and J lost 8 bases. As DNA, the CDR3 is TGTGCCGCCGCTAGGGACAGGAGGGAAAAACTGTTTTTT. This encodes CAAARDRREKLFF.

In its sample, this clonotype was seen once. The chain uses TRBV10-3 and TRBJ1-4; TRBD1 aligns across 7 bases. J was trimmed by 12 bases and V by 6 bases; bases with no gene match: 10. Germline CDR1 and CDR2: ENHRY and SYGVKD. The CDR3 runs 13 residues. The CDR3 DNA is TGTGCCATCAGACTAGCCGACAGGGTCGAACTGTTTTTT. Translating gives CAIRLADRVELFF.

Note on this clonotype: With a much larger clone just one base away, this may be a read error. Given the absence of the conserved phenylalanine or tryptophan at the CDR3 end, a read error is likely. In DNA, the CDR3 is TGCAGTGCTAGCCTAGTATCCGAGACCCAGTACCTC. Translation gives CSASLVSETQYL. The chain couples TRBV20-1 to TRBJ2-5; D not resolved. Trimming took 3 bases from V and 5 from J, leaving 10 bases between them. This CDR3 spans 12 amino acids. Germline loops: CDR1 DFQATT, CDR2 SNEGSKA (reference sequence).

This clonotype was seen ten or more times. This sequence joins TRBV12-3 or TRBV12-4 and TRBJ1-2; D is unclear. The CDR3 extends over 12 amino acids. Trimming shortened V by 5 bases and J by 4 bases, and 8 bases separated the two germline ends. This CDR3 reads CASSETGYGYTF. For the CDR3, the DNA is TGTGCCAGCAGTGAAACCGGCTATGGCTACACCTTC.

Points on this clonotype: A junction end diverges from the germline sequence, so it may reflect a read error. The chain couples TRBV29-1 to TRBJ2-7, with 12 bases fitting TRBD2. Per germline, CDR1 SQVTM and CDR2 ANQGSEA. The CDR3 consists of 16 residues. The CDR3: CSVGGSSGGVWHEQCF. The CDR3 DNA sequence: TGCAGCGTTGGGGGTTCTAGCGGGGGGGTATGGCACGAGCAGTGCTTC.

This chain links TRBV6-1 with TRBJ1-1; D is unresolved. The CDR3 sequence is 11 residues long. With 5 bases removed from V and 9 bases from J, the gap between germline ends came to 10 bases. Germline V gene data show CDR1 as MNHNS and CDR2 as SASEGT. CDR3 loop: CASSRAGQAFF. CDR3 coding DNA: TGTGCCAGCAGTCGCGCCGGGCAAGCTTTCTTT.

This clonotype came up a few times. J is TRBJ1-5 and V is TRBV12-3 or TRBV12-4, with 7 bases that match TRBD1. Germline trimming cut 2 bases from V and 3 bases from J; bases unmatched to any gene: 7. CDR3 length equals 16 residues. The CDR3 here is CASSLYGQGVNQPQHF. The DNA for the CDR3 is TGTGCCAGCAGTTTATATGGTCAGGGGGTCAATCAGCCCCAGCATTTT.

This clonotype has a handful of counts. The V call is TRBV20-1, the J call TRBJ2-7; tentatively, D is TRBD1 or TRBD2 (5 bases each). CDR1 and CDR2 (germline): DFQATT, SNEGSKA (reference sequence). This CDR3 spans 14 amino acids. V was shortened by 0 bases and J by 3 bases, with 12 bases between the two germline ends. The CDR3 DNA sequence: TGCAGTGCTAGAGACGCCGGGACCGGCTACGAGCAGTACTTC. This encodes CSARDAGTGYEQYF.

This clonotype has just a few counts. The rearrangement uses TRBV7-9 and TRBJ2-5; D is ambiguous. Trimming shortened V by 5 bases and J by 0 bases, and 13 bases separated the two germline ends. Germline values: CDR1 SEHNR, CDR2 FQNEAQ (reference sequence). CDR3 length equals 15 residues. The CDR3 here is CASSPLGGYQETQYF. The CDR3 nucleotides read TGTGCCAGCAGCCCTTTGGGCGGATACCAAGAGACCCAGTACTTC.

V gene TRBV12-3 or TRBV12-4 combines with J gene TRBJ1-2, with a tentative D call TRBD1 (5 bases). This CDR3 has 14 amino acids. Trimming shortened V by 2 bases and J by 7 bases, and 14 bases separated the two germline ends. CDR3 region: CASSLSRGGGGYTF. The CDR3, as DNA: TGTGCCAGCAGTTTATCCCGGGGCGGGGGTGGCTACACCTTC.

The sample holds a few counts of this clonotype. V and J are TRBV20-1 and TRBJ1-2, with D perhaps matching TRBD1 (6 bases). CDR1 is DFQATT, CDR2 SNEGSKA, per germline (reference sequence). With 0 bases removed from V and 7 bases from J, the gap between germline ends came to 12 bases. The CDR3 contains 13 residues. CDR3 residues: CSAREGPGVGYTF. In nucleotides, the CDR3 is TGCAGTGCTAGAGAGGGCCCAGGGGTTGGCTACACCTTC.

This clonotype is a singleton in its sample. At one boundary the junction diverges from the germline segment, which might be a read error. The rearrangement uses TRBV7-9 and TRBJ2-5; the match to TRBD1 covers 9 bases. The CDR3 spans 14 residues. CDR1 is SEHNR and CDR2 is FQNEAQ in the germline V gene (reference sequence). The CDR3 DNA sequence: TGCGCCAGCAGCGCCGGGACAGGGCTACAGACCCAGTACTTC. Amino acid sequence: CASSAGTGLQTQYF.